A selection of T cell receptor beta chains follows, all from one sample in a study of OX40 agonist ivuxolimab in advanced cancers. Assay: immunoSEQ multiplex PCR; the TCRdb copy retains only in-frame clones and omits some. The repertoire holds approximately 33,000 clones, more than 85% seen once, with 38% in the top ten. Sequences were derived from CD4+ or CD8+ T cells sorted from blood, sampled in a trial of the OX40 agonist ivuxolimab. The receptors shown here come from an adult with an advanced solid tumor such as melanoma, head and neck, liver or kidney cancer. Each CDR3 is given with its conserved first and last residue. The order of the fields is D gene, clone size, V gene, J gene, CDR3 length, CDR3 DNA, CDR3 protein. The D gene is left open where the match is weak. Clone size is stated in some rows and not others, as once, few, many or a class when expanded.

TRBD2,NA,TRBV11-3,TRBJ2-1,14,TGTGCCAGCAGCTTAACTCTGGCGGGGGGAGAGCAGTTCTTC,CASSLTLAGGEQFF
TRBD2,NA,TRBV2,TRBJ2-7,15,TGTGCCACCTCCCGTGTTACTAGCGGGAGGTACGAGCAGTACTTC,CATSRVTSGRYEQYF
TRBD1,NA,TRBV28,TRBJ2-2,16,TGTGCCAGCAGTACCCCGACAGGGTCCCTGGCCGGGGAGCTGTTTTTT,CASSTPTGSLAGELFF
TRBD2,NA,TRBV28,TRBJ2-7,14,TGTGCCAGCAGCCCCTCTGGGACTAGCATCGTGCAGTACTTC,CASSPSGTSIVQYF
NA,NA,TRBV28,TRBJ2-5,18,TGTGCCAGCAGTTCCCGGACAGTGCTGACTAGGGAGGAAGAGACCCAGTACTTC,CASSSRTVLTREEETQYF
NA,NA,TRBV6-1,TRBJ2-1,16,TGTGCCAGCAGTGAAGACACACAAAGCCTCTTGGATGAGCAGTTCTTC,CASSEDTQSLLDEQFF
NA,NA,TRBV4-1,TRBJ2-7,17,TGCGCCAGCAGCCAAGGCCTGGGGATGGAGTTCGCCTACGAGCAGTACTTC,CASSQGLGMEFAYEQYF
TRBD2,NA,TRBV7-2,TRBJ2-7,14,TGTGCCAGCAGCTTCGGACTAGTTACCTACGAGCAGTACTTC,CASSFGLVTYEQYF
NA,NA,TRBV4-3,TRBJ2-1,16,TGCGCCAGCAGCCAAGACAGGGTCTTTTGGGCCAATGAGCAGTTCTTC,CASSQDRVFWANEQFF
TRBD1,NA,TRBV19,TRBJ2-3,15,TGTGCCAGTAGTATCAAGGGGGCGCTTGGAGATACGCAGTATTTT,CASSIKGALGDTQYF
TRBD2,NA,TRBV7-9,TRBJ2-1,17,TGTGCCAGCAGCATCACCGGGACTAGCGGGAGTGGCAATGAGCAGTTCTTC,CASSITGTSGSGNEQFF
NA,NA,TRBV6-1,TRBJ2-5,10,TGTGCCAGCAGGGAAGAGACCCAGTACTTC,CASREETQYF
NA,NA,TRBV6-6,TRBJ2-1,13,TGTGCCAGCAGTTACGGTCCCCTAGGGGAGCAGTTCTTC,CASSYGPLGEQFF
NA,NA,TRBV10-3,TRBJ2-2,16,TGTGCCATCAGTGAGGGGGACCCGGTGTTGGGCGGGGAGCTGTTTTTT,CAISEGDPVLGGELFF
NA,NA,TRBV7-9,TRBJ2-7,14,TGTGCCAGCGCCGCACCTGGGGGACGGTTCGAGCAGTACTTC,CASAAPGGRFEQYF
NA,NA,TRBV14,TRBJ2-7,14,TGTGCCAGCAGCCAAGTACGGTTTTGGGACGAGCAGTACTTC,CASSQVRFWDEQYF
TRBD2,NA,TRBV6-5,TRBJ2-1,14,TGTGCCAGCAGCACTAGCGGGAGTAGGAATGAGCAGTTCTTC,CASSTSGSRNEQFF
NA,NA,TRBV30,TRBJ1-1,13,TGTGCCTGGAGAGGGACGGTGAACACTGAAGCTTTCTTT,CAWRGTVNTEAFF
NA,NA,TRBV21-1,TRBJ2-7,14,TGTGCCAGCAGCAGTAGCAGGGGGCAACGCGAGCAGTACTTC,CASSSSRGQREQYF
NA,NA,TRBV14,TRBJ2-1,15,TGTGCCAGCAGCCCCCTTGGCGGGCCCGGTGATGAGCAGTTCTTC,CASSPLGGPGDEQFF
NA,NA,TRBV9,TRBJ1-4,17,TGTGCCAGCAGCCCCCACGGCGGGGAGGGGGGGAATGAAAAACTGTTTTTT,CASSPHGGEGGNEKLFF
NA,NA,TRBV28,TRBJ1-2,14,TGTGCCAGCAGTTTCCATCAGGTCTACTATGGCTACACCTTC,CASSFHQVYYGYTF
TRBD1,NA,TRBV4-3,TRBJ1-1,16,TGCGCCAGCAGCCAAGATTGGGCAGGGGGGAACACTGAAGCTTTCTTT,CASSQDWAGGNTEAFF
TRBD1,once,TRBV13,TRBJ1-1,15,TGTGCCAGCAGCTTAGGAGGGGGCGGAAACACTGAAGCTTTCTTT,CASSLGGGGNTEAFF
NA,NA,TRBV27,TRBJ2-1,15,TGTGCCAGCAGTTTATCGCCTTTGGCGGCGGAGCGTAAGTTCTTC,CASSLSPLAAERKFF
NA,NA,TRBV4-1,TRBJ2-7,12,TGCGCCAGCAGCCAAGATGAGGTCGAGCAGTACTTC,CASSQDEVEQYF
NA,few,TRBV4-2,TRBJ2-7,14,TGTGCCAGCAGTCCCCAGGGTCCTTCCTACGAGCAGTACTTC,CASSPQGPSYEQYF
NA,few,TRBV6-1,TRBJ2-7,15,TGTGCCAGCAGTGAAAATGACGGGGCCTCCTACGAGCAGTACTTC,CASSENDGASYEQYF
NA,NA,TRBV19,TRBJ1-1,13,TGTGCCAGTGGGCATGGGGTGGTGACTGAAGCTTTCTTT,CASGHGVVTEAFF